Below, one T cell receptor (beta chain) is given with its context. Its antigen is still unknown. The CDR3 spans 17 residues. V lost 0 bases and J lost 5, with 17 bases in between. Per germline, CDR1 ENHRY and CDR2 SYGVKD. The data were taken from a study of T-cell reconstitution after alpha-beta-depleted transplantation in children. Study-wide results and limits: Several hundred rapidly expanded clones from non-depleted graft cells reportedly supplied alpha-beta T cells about two months post-transplant. When one year had passed after transplant, most T-cell counts and diversity came from newly produced T cells. Some patients owed their high day-60 TCRbeta diversity to surviving recipient T cells and thymic progenitors.

As it was prepared, the TCRbeta library received unique molecular identifiers. TCRdb independently ran MiXCR on the PCR reads; one entry per CDR3 protein. The table records fewer than 700,000 distinct CDR3 sequences, 10% to 15% of them present only once. Here the sequenced sample was PBMCs, mostly from graft donor cells, taken 360 days after TCRalphabeta/CD19-depleted stem cell transplant. V gene TRBV10-3 combines with J gene TRBJ2-1; D may be TRBD2 (6 bases). The sequence derives from a male patient younger than 18 who had a stem cell transplant for acute myeloid leukemia, so the T cells may come from the graft donor. CDR3 region: CAISESKRVLSHNEQFF. The CDR3 region has the DNA TGTGCCATCAGTGAGTCGAAGCGGGTCCTTTCTCACAATGAGCAGTTCTTC.